This T cell receptor (beta chain) emerged from a study of blood T cell repertoires in COVID-19. Overall study context: Acute-phase and convalescent COVID-19 samples originated in the United States, Italy and Spain. T cells, B-cell-depleted T cells, or PBMCs provided the cDNA or gDNA that served as material.

The CDR3 is 14 residues long. Germline loops: CDR1 SEHNR, CDR2 FQNEAQ (reference sequence). Trimming removed 5 bases at V and 3 bases at J, with 14 bases between. Profiling relied on immunoSEQ multiplex PCR, and the TCRdb table lists in-frame clones only, not all of them. The table records 410,000 or so clones, approximately 91% of them present only once. The sample comprised peripheral blood. The TCR originated in a woman between 40 and 50 years old with COVID-19, enrolled during active disease. This rearrangement joins TRBV7-9 to TRBJ2-7, with D possibly being TRBD1 (5 bases). DNA for the CDR3: TGTGCCAGCAGCCGAACAGGATATGTCTACGAGCAGTACTTC. It translates to CASSRTGYVYEQYF.